These T cell receptor beta chains were read from a single sample in a study of cytomegalovirus exposure and HLA in healthy donors. Profiling relied on immunoSEQ multiplex PCR, and the TCRdb table lists in-frame clones only, not all of them. The data show over 120,000 clones, with approximately 89% seen just once and roughly 9.3% held by the top ten. The sequenced sample was PBMCs. The receptor source for this set is a woman younger than 35 in good health and CMV-seropositive. Both conserved end residues are part of each CDR3. The order of the fields is D gene, V gene, clone size, CDR3 length, J gene, CDR3 DNA, CDR3 protein. D genes are given only for firm matches. Some rows have no size entry. The others give once, few or many, or a class for an expanded clone.

TRBD1,TRBV18,-,16,TRBJ1-4,TGTGCCAGCTCACCCACCCCGGGACAGCTTAATGAAAAACTGTTTTTT,CASSPTPGQLNEKLFF
TRBD2,TRBV7-2,-,15,TRBJ2-7,TGTGCCAGCAGCCCACTTGCGGGGGAAACCTACGAGCAGTACTTC,CASSPLAGETYEQYF
-,TRBV5-6,-,12,TRBJ1-1,TGTGCCAGCAGCCTAGTTAACGGAGTAGCTTTCTTT,CASSLVNGVAFF
TRBD1,TRBV5-3,-,18,TRBJ2-7,TGTGCCAGAAGCCGCCCCCCCCGGTCAGGGGGCGGGACCTACGAGCAGTACTTC,CARSRPPRSGGGTYEQYF
TRBD1,TRBV6-5,-,12,TRBJ2-7,TGTGCCAGCACGGACAGGGCTACCGAGCAGTACTTC,CASTDRATEQYF
-,TRBV2,-,16,TRBJ1-5,TGTGCCAGCAGTGGAGAGGGGCGCGGGGGCAATCAGCCCCAGCATTTT,CASSGEGRGGNQPQHF
TRBD2,TRBV5-1,-,18,TRBJ2-2,TGCGCCAGCAGCCGGGCCCCTAGCGGGGGGACTAACACCGGGGAGCTGTTTTTT,CASSRAPSGGTNTGELFF
TRBD1,TRBV4-1,medium-sized,15,TRBJ1-1,TGCGCCAGCAGCCAAGATGGTGCAGGGGGAACTGAAGCTTTCTTT,CASSQDGAGGTEAFF
-,TRBV19,-,18,TRBJ2-6,TGTGCCAGTAGTATTCCCGGGACGGGGGAGTCTGGGGCCAACGTCCTGACTTTC,CASSIPGTGESGANVLTF
-,TRBV5-6,-,15,TRBJ1-1,TGTGCCAGCAGCTTAGACCAGGGGATGAACACTGAAGCTTTCTTT,CASSLDQGMNTEAFF
-,TRBV7-8,-,16,TRBJ1-2,TGTGCCAGCAGCCTTAGGACAGATCCCTCAGGGTATGGCTACACCTTC,CASSLRTDPSGYGYTF
TRBD1,TRBV6-1,-,17,TRBJ2-7,TGTGCCAGCAGTGAATTCTGGGGGGGACAGGGGTCTTACGAGCAGTACTTC,CASSEFWGGQGSYEQYF
-,TRBV28,few,12,TRBJ1-6,TGTGCCAGCAGCTTGCCGGGTCCACAACTCCACTTT,CASSLPGPQLHF
TRBD1,TRBV9,-,19,TRBJ1-2,TGTGCCAGCAGCGTAGAACAGGGGGACAACCCATCAGCTAACTATGGCTACACCTTC,CASSVEQGDNPSANYGYTF
TRBD2,TRBV7-2,-,18,TRBJ2-7,TGTGCCAGCAGCTTAAGGGACGCGGAGCGGGGGTTCTCCTACGAGCAGTACTTC,CASSLRDAERGFSYEQYF
TRBD1,TRBV4-1,-,11,TRBJ1-2,TGCGCCAGCAGCCAGGGGGGACAGGACCACTTC,CASSQGGQDHF
-,TRBV28,once,14,TRBJ2-7,TGTGCCACCCAAGGGGCAGCCAGCTCCTACGAGCAGTACTTC,CATQGAASSYEQYF
-,TRBV18,-,15,TRBJ1-2,TGTGCCAGCTCACCACAACGACAGGACTACTATGGCTACACCTTC,CASSPQRQDYYGYTF
-,TRBV7-8,-,19,TRBJ2-3,TGTGCCAGCAGCTTAGTGACTATCTTTCGGCGCCACCCCACAGATACGCAGTATTTT,CASSLVTIFRRHPTDTQYF
TRBD2,TRBV5-1,-,16,TRBJ2-1,TGCGCCAGCGAGGCTGGACTAGCGGGTTTAAACAATGAGCAGTTCTTC,CASEAGLAGLNNEQFF
-,TRBV30,-,14,TRBJ2-1,TGTGCCTGGAAGTCGGGGGGCCAATACAATGAGCAGTTCTTC,CAWKSGGQYNEQFF
-,TRBV2,-,14,TRBJ1-3,TGTGCCAGCAGAGCTACAGGGTTCGGAAACACCATATATTTT,CASRATGFGNTIYF
-,TRBV5-4,-,14,TRBJ1-2,TGTGCCAGCAGCTTGGACAGCCTGAACTATGGCTACACCTTC,CASSLDSLNYGYTF
-,TRBV28,-,14,TRBJ1-2,TGTGCCAGCAGTTTGAGGACAGCTAACTATGGCTACACCTTC,CASSLRTANYGYTF
-,TRBV28,-,16,TRBJ2-6,TGTGCCAGTATCCCGCGGGGTATCTCTGGGGCCAACGTCCTGACTTTC,CASIPRGISGANVLTF
-,TRBV5-1,-,14,TRBJ1-1,TGCGCCAGCAGAAAGGAGGGGATGAACACTGAAGCTTTCTTT,CASRKEGMNTEAFF
-,TRBV10-3,-,15,TRBJ2-5,TGTGCCATCAGCGACAACCTAGGGGGCCAAGAGACCCAGTACTTC,CAISDNLGGQETQYF
-,TRBV2,few,15,TRBJ1-6,TGTGCCAGCAGTCCTACCGTCGGGGGGAATTCACCCCTCCACTTT,CASSPTVGGNSPLHF
TRBD1,TRBV29-1,-,14,TRBJ1-2,TGCAGCGTTGCGTCCGGGGACAGCCTCTATGGCTACACCTTC,CSVASGDSLYGYTF
TRBD1,TRBV6-5,once,14,TRBJ2-7,TGTGCCAGCAGCAGGACAGGGGTGACCTACGAGCAGTACTTC,CASSRTGVTYEQYF
TRBD1,TRBV10-2,-,15,TRBJ1-1,TGCGCCAGCAGGTCGGTGAGACAGGGAAACACTGAAGCTTTCTTT,CASRSVRQGNTEAFF
TRBD1,TRBV28,-,16,TRBJ1-1,TGTGCCAGCACCTCGGACAGGGAACGAGACGGCACTGAAGCTTTCTTT,CASTSDRERDGTEAFF
TRBD1,TRBV11-2,-,16,TRBJ1-1,TGTGCCAGCAGCCAGAGAAATACAGGGGGCGGGTTAGACGCTTTCTTT,CASSQRNTGGGLDAFF
TRBD2,TRBV9,-,15,TRBJ2-1,TGTGCCAGCAGCCCCGGACTAGCGGCAAGAGAGGAGCAGTTCTTC,CASSPGLAAREEQFF
TRBD1,TRBV6-5,few,15,TRBJ2-1,TGTGCCAGCAGAGCCGTTTTAACAGGGGACAATGAGCAGTTCTTC,CASRAVLTGDNEQFF
TRBD1,TRBV6-5,-,11,TRBJ1-4,TGTGCCAGTCGGACAGGGGAAAAACTGTTTTTT,CASRTGEKLFF
-,TRBV28,medium-sized,11,TRBJ1-4,TGTGCCAGCAGTCTTTCTGAAAAACTGTTTTTT,CASSLSEKLFF
TRBD2,TRBV11-3,-,15,TRBJ2-2,TGTGCCAGCAGCTCGACTAGCGGCAACACCGGGGAGCTGTTTTTT,CASSSTSGNTGELFF
TRBD2,TRBV9,-,15,TRBJ2-5,TGTGCCAGCAGCGCGAGCGGGGGGCCGGAAGAGACCCAGTACTTC,CASSASGGPEETQYF
-,TRBV6-1,-,15,TRBJ2-1,TGTGCCAGCAGCGACACCCAGGCCCGCCGCAATGAGCAGTTCTTC,CASSDTQARRNEQFF
-,TRBV5-4,-,13,TRBJ1-4,TGTGCCAGCAGCTTCCCAGGGGATGAAAAACTGTTTTTT,CASSFPGDEKLFF
-,TRBV14,few,13,TRBJ1-1,TGTGCCAGCAGCCAACAGGTGAACACTGAAGCTTTCTTT,CASSQQVNTEAFF
TRBD1,TRBV29-1,-,16,TRBJ2-1,TGCAGCGTTGAAGCCCCCGGGACAGGGGTCTCCAATGAGCAGTTCTTC,CSVEAPGTGVSNEQFF
-,TRBV30,-,16,TRBJ2-1,TGTGCCTGGAGCCGCCTCCTGGACAGCCTCTACAATGAGCAGTTCTTC,CAWSRLLDSLYNEQFF
-,TRBV21-1,-,16,TRBJ1-5,TGTGCCAGCAGCAAAGATGGAACAGGGGAGGAAGGGCCCCAGCATTTT,CASSKDGTGEEGPQHF
TRBD1,TRBV5-4,-,15,TRBJ2-5,TGTGCCAGCAGCATACCGGGACAGGGCCAAGAGACCCAGTACTTC,CASSIPGQGQETQYF
-,TRBV19,-,13,TRBJ2-7,TGTGCCAGTAGTGGCCAGGGTGCGGTCGAGCAGTACTTC,CASSGQGAVEQYF
TRBD2,TRBV7-9,-,16,TRBJ2-5,TGTGCCAGCAGCTTTGGTCCGGGACTACATCAAGAGACCCAGTACTTC,CASSFGPGLHQETQYF
-,TRBV7-6,once,12,TRBJ2-7,TGTGCCAGCTCCCTGCGGGGGCGTGAGCAGTACTTC,CASSLRGREQYF
TRBD1,TRBV11-2,-,17,TRBJ1-2,TGTGCCAGCAGCTCCTTTGTCCACTCCGGGACAGGGTATGGCTACACCTTC,CASSSFVHSGTGYGYTF
TRBD1,TRBV13,-,15,TRBJ2-3,TGTGCCAGCAGCCTGGACAGGGGAAGCACAGATACGCAGTATTTT,CASSLDRGSTDTQYF
TRBD1,TRBV28,-,12,TRBJ1-2,TGTGCCAGCAGTCGACGGACAGGTGGCTACACCTTC,CASSRRTGGYTF
-,TRBV9,-,15,TRBJ1-1,TGTGCCAGCAGCGTAGTGGGCAGCACAAACACTGAAGCTTTCTTT,CASSVVGSTNTEAFF
-,TRBV5-1,once,12,TRBJ2-3,TGCGCCAGCAAGACTGGGTGGGATACGCAGTATTTT,CASKTGWDTQYF
TRBD1,TRBV28,-,15,TRBJ2-2,TGTGCCAGCAGCTCAACAGGGGGGAGCACCGGGGAGCTGTTTTTT,CASSSTGGSTGELFF
-,TRBV2,few,14,TRBJ1-1,TGTGCCAGCAGTGAACATGTCGGCGGCGCTGAAGCTTTCTTT,CASSEHVGGAEAFF
TRBD1,TRBV5-1,-,14,TRBJ2-7,TGCGCCAGCAGCCCTGGGACAGGGAGGATTGAGCAGTACTTC,CASSPGTGRIEQYF